This is a list of T cell receptor beta chains from one sample in a study of shared clonotypes between healthy human individuals. Data came from immunoSEQ multiplex PCR; TCRdb stores just in-frame clones and leaves some out. Here the sample spans around 1.5 million clones, 95% to 99% being singletons. Specimen: naive CD4+ T cells sorted from blood. Source of these receptors: a man younger than 40 in good health. Both conserved end residues are part of each CDR3. Fields, in order: CDR3 length, D gene, J gene, V gene, CDR3 DNA, CDR3 protein. The D gene is left open where the match is weak.

length: 13
D: NA
J: TRBJ1-5
V: TRBV5-1
DNA: TGCGCCAGCAGTCCGGATAGCAATCAGCCCCAGCATTTT
CDR3: CASSPDSNQPQHF

length: 14
D: TRBD1
J: TRBJ2-7
V: TRBV7-2
DNA: TGTGCCAGCAGCTCCTGGACAGGGGCGGGGGAGCAGTACTTC
CDR3: CASSSWTGAGEQYF

length: 14
D: NA
J: TRBJ2-3
V: TRBV18
DNA: TGTGCCAGCCTCGAGGATTTAGGCACAGATACGCAGTATTTT
CDR3: CASLEDLGTDTQYF

length: 16
D: TRBD1
J: TRBJ1-4
V: TRBV5-1
DNA: TGCGCCAGCAGCTTGGCCGGAGGGACAGTTAATGAAAAACTGTTTTTT
CDR3: CASSLAGGTVNEKLFF

length: 13
D: NA
J: TRBJ1-1
V: TRBV15
DNA: TGTGCCACCAGCAGTGGCCCTAACACTGAAGCTTTCTTT
CDR3: CATSSGPNTEAFF

length: 16
D: TRBD1
J: TRBJ1-4
V: TRBV7-9
DNA: TGTGCCAGCAGCTTAGGTGGGACAGGGCTCTCGCGAAAACTGTTTTTT
CDR3: CASSLGGTGLSRKLFF

length: 15
D: TRBD2
J: TRBJ2-1
V: TRBV10-2
DNA: TGCGCCAGCACAAAAGCGGGAGCGGTGGCCAATGAGCAGTTCTTC
CDR3: CASTKAGAVANEQFF

length: 16
D: TRBD2
J: TRBJ2-5
V: TRBV5-1
DNA: TGCGCCAGCAGCCTCCCCCTGGGGGGGTCCCAAGAGACCCAGTACTTC
CDR3: CASSLPLGGSQETQYF

length: 14
D: NA
J: TRBJ2-3
V: TRBV5-1
DNA: TGCGCCAGCAGCTTGGTCCAGTTAACAGATACGCAGTATTTT
CDR3: CASSLVQLTDTQYF

length: 17
D: TRBD2
J: TRBJ2-2
V: TRBV4-3
DNA: TGCGCCAGCAGCCAAATCCCTAGCGGCCCGAACACCGGGGAGCTGTTTTTT
CDR3: CASSQIPSGPNTGELFF

length: 14
D: NA
J: TRBJ1-1
V: TRBV29-1
DNA: TGCAGCGTTCTAGGACCGCTCCGCGACACTGAAGCTTTCTTT
CDR3: CSVLGPLRDTEAFF

length: 13
D: NA
J: TRBJ1-2
V: TRBV14
DNA: TGTGCCAGCAGCCGGGCTTTGGTGGAGGTTTACACCTTC
CDR3: CASSRALVEVYTF

length: 15
D: TRBD2
J: TRBJ2-7
V: TRBV19
DNA: TGTGCCAGTAGTATCCGACTAGCGGGAGGCCCCGAGCAGTACTTC
CDR3: CASSIRLAGGPEQYF

length: 14
D: NA
J: TRBJ2-2
V: TRBV27
DNA: TGTGCCAGCAGTTTATTGCGGGATAACGGGGAGCTGTTTTTT
CDR3: CASSLLRDNGELFF

length: 14
D: NA
J: TRBJ1-1
V: TRBV5-1
DNA: TGCGCCAGCAGCTTGGTCGGGGGGTCCACTGAAGCTTTCTTT
CDR3: CASSLVGGSTEAFF

length: 14
D: TRBD1
J: TRBJ1-4
V: TRBV19
DNA: TGTGCCAGTACCACGACAGGGGCAAAGGAAAAACTGTTTTTT
CDR3: CASTTTGAKEKLFF

length: 12
D: NA
J: TRBJ2-1
V: TRBV19
DNA: TGTGCCAGTAGTAGGTTAAGGTCTAGCGTTATCTTC
CDR3: CASSRLRSSVIF

length: 11
D: NA
J: TRBJ2-1
V: TRBV14
DNA: TGTGCCAGCAGCCAACGTACTTCCCAGTTCTTC
CDR3: CASSQRTSQFF

length: 16
D: NA
J: TRBJ1-5
V: TRBV27
DNA: TGTGCCAGCAGCCCTGGGACCCCGACAAGCAATCAGCCCCAGCATTTT
CDR3: CASSPGTPTSNQPQHF

length: 12
D: NA
J: TRBJ2-1
V: TRBV28
DNA: TGTGCCAGCAGTCCCCGCGGTTATGAGCAGTTCTTC
CDR3: CASSPRGYEQFF